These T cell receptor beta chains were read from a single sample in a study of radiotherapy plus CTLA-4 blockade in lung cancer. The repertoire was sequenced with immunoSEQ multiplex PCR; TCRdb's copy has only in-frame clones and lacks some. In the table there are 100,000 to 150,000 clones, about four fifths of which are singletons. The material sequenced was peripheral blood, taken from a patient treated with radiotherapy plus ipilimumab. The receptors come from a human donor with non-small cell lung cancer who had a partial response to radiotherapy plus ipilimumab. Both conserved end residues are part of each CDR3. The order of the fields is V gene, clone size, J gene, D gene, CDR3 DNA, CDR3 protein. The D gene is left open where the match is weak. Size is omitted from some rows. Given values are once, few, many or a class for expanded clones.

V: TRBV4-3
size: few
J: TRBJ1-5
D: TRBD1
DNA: TGCGCCAGCAGCCGAGGACAGGGCGTGGGTCAGCCCCAGCATTTT
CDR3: CASSRGQGVGQPQHF

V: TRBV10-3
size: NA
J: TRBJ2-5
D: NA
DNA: TGTGCCGTCCTGGTCCGCACGGGAGTGCAGGAGACCCAGTACTTC
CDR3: CAVLVRTGVQETQYF

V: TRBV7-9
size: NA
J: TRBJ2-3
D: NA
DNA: TGTGCCAGCAGCTTAGTTCCTAGCGGCACAGATACGCAGTATTTT
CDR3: CASSLVPSGTDTQYF

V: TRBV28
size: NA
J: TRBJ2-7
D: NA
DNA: TGTGCCAGCAGTTGGGCCAACTCCTACGAGCAGTACTTC
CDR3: CASSWANSYEQYF

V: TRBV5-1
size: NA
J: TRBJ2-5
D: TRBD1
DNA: TGCGCCAGCAGCGGGGGACAGGGGGCAGGGGGGACCCAGTACTTC
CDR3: CASSGGQGAGGTQYF

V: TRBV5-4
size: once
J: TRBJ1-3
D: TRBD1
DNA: TGTGCCAGCAGCCGAGAAGGACAGGTCTCTGGAAACACCATATATTTT
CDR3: CASSREGQVSGNTIYF

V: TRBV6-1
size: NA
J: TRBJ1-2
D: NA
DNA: TGTGCCAGCAGGGAGGCAGGGGTCTATGGCTACACCTTC
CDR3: CASREAGVYGYTF

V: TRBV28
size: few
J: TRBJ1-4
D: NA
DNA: TGTGCCACCTCGACAGGTTCTAATGAAAAACTGTTTTTT
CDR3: CATSTGSNEKLFF

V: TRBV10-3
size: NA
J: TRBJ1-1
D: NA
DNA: TGTGCCATCGGAGGAGTCACGAACACTGAAGCTTTCTTT
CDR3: CAIGGVTNTEAFF

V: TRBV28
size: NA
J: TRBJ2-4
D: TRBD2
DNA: TGTGCCAGCAGTTTTGCGGGAGGACAAAACATTCAGTACTTC
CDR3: CASSFAGGQNIQYF

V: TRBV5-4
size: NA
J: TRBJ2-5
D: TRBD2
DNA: TGTGCCAGCAGTTGGACTAGCGGGAGTTGGGAGACCCAGTACTTC
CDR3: CASSWTSGSWETQYF

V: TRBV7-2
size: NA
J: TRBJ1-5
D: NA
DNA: TGTGCCAGCAGCTCCCGACCGGGGGGCAATCAGCCCCAGCATTTT
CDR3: CASSSRPGGNQPQHF

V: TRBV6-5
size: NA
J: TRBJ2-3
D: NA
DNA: TGTGCCAGCAGTCCCGGGAGCGGGCGGACAGATACGCAGTATTTT
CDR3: CASSPGSGRTDTQYF

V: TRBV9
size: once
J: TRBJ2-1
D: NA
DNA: TGTGCCAGCAGCGTAGTATGGGCAGGGCACAATGAGCAGTTCTTC
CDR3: CASSVVWAGHNEQFF

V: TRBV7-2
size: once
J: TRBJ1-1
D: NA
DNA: TGTGCCAGCAGCTTAGATGCTCGAGGAGCCCTGAACACTGAAGCTTTCTTT
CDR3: CASSLDARGALNTEAFF

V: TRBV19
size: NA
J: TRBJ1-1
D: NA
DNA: TGTGCCAGTAGTACCGTTTTCGGGGGAAACACTGAAGCTTTCTTT
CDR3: CASSTVFGGNTEAFF

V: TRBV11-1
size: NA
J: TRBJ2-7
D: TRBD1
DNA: TGTGCCAGCAGCCGGGGACAGGGGTCGTCCTACGAGCAGTACTTC
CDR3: CASSRGQGSSYEQYF

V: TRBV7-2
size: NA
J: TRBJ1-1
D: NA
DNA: TGTGCCAGCAGCTTAAAATCCCCAACAAGTGGCACTGAAGCTTTCTTT
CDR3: CASSLKSPTSGTEAFF

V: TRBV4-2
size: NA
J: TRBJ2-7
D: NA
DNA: TGTGCCAGCAGCCAAGACAGGGGCTACGAGCAGTACTTC
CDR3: CASSQDRGYEQYF

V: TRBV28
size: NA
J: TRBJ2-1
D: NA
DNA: TGTGCCATCCAGGGTCTGAGCTCCTACAATGAGCAGTTCTTC
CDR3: CAIQGLSSYNEQFF